This T cell receptor beta chain was identified during a study of T cell repertoires in cytomegalovirus infection (dated by TCRdb to between 2018 and 2021). In the study overall: Because public TCR beta signatures pointed to carriage of CMV infection together with the matching HLA type, the HLA type of each donor mattered for the analysis.

This sample was sequenced with an Illumina HiSeq 1500. Clones were called with MiXCR by TCRdb after fastp trimmed the public reads at Q25, and only in-frame beta chains were retained. Duplicate CDR3 protein sequences are folded into a single record with the most common DNA and genes. This sample comprises 200,000 to 300,000 distinct CDR3 sequences, 12% to 15% of them detected only once. The ten biggest clones cover 8.5% to 9% of the sample. The investigation overall reported the following: Carriers of CMV infection plus the relevant HLA type were discriminated by the cumulative frequency of public TCR beta family members in the study cohort and in an independent roughly 370-donor cohort. The ex vivo response was dominated by HLA-C-restricted CMV-specific TCR beta clonotypes, and the single most frequent clonotype in two of eight donors was supplied by these HLA-C-restricted clonotypes.

This clonotype was detected only a few times. It lacks a known antigen. The record has no base qualities; no much larger clone is one base away. CDR3 length: 17 amino acids, cysteine to phenylalanine. The kept DNA is CDR3 alone, 51 bases in frame from the first base. V and J lose 0 bases and 4 bases, and a span of 18 bases separates them. The germline V gene (reference sequence) sets CDR1 to LNHNV and CDR2 to YYDKDF. Sequences were obtained from PBMCs. The sequence was obtained from a human donor in good health (CMV status not recorded). Some clones in this sample may be carry-over from other donors' samples. Here the chain combines TRBV15 and TRBJ2-5; the D element might be TRBD1 or TRBD2, as each aligns at 5 bases. The DNA is TGTGCCACCAGCAGAGATCCCCCTGGGCAGGGACCAGAGACCCAGTACTTC. Translated, it reads CATSRDPPGQGPETQYF. The variable domain in full, with residues beyond the CDR3 obtained from the reference TRBV15 and TRBJ2-5 genes, is DAMVIQNPRYQVTQFGKPVTLSCSQTLNHNVMYWYQQKSSQAPKLLFHYYDKDFNNEADTPDNFQSRRPNTSFCFLDIRSPGLGDTAMYLCATSRDPPGQGPETQYFGPGTRLLVL.